Described below is a single TCR beta chain sequence and its context. Its antigen remains unidentified. This record belongs to a study of graft-versus-host responses after intestinal transplantation. Study context: Tacrolimus and steroids were given for two to three years to all recipients after anti-thymocyte globulin induction.

The study's findings and limits: Some patients had graft-donor T cell macrochimerism. In their allografts, the ratios of graft-versus-host to host-versus-graft T cell clones were high. Researchers found peak circulating GvH clone levels linked to early post-transplant HvG declines. The recipient marrow held GvH clones, and some of them showed up first in ileum or blood.

Germline-derived CDR1 and CDR2 are MGHRA and YSYEKL. This CDR3 region has 18 residues. V trimming: 2 bases; J trimming: 0 bases; junction bases outside the gene matches: 7. This table comes from immunoSEQ multiplex PCR, and its TCRdb copy is limited to in-frame clones, with some not included. The table includes some 90,000 clones, roughly 85% detected once. The clonotype was recovered from a human donor who received an intestinal transplant. The sample consisted of unstimulated CD4+ T cells sorted from spleen or lymph node cells, taken before intestinal transplant. V and J are TRBV4-1 and TRBJ2-6; 7 bases align to TRBD1. The CDR3 region is CASSQRWGQFSGANVLTF. The DNA of the CDR3 is TGCGCCAGCAGCCAAAGATGGGGACAGTTCTCTGGGGCCAACGTCCTGACTTTC.